Each of the 15 T cell receptor beta chains below was sequenced from the same sample in a study of blood T cell repertoires in COVID-19. The protocol was immunoSEQ multiplex PCR, while the TCRdb copy is restricted to in-frame clones and leaves out a portion. Counted here are under 300,000 clones, approximately 84% occurring once; the ten biggest clones make up under 7%. The sequenced sample was PBMCs or T cells enriched from blood (not recorded which). Source of these receptors: a woman aged 45-65 years who had been exposed to COVID-19.

V usage is TRBV19 and J usage is TRBJ2-4, with D tentatively TRBD1 (5 bases). CDR1 LNHDA and CDR2 SQIVND come from the germline V gene (reference sequence). The germline V and J ends were trimmed by 5 bases and 5 bases, with 13 bases remaining between them. The CDR3 contains 14 residues. CDR3 nucleotide sequence: TGTGCCAGTAGTTCGGCAGGGAAGGAAAACATTCAGTACTTC. Encoded protein: CASSSAGKENIQYF.

The chain carries TRBV10-3 and TRBJ1-1, with D unclear. The CDR3 loop spans 13 amino acids. The V gene lost 0 bases and the J gene lost 4 bases, with 6 bases spanning the gap. Germline assignment: CDR1 ENHRY and CDR2 SYGVKD. CDR3 amino acids: CAISESRVTEAFF. The CDR3 DNA reads TGTGCCATCAGTGAGTCCCGGGTCACTGAAGCTTTCTTT.

This chain connects TRBV15 to TRBJ2-7, with D possibly being TRBD1 (6 bases). CDR1 and CDR2 from the germline V gene are LNHNV and YYDKDF (reference sequence). V lost 4 bases, J lost 2 bases, and 9 bases lay in between. There are 13 residues in the CDR3. CDR3 DNA sequence: TGTGCCACCAGCAACAGGGAAACCTACGAGCAGTACTTC. Amino acid sequence: CATSNRETYEQYF.

V gene TRBV29-1 combines with J gene TRBJ2-5; the D gene is possibly TRBD1 (5 bases). Per the germline V gene, CDR1 is SQVTM and CDR2 is ANQGSEA. The CDR3 totals 16 residues. Trimming cost V 7 bases and J 3 bases, with 24 bases left between them. The CDR3 spells CSASQLHGRAEETQYF. The DNA of the CDR3 is TGCAGCGCCTCTCAGCTCCACGGCAGGGCAGAAGAGACCCAGTACTTC.

The chain couples TRBV28 to TRBJ1-1, with TRBD1 as a possible D gene (5 bases). The CDR3 length is 13 residues. CDR1 and CDR2 (germline): MDHEN, SYDVKM. Deletions cut 8 bases from V and 6 bases from J, with 16 bases between. CDR3: CASSSGGVAEAFF. The CDR3 DNA is TGTGCCAGCTCTAGTGGAGGGGTTGCTGAAGCTTTCTTT.

The chain joins TRBV18 to TRBJ1-3, with 8 bases aligning to TRBD1. Germline assignment: CDR1 KGHSH and CDR2 LQKENI. Trimming at V came to 3 bases and at J to 6 bases, leaving 7 bases not matched to a gene. The CDR3 is 15 residues long. The CDR3 spells CASSPVTGVENTIYF. The DNA of the CDR3 is TGTGCCAGCTCACCTGTGACAGGGGTCGAAAACACCATATATTTT.

V usage is TRBV11-2 and J usage is TRBJ1-6; 7 positions agree with TRBD1. From germline, CDR1 is SGHAT and CDR2 FQNNGV. This CDR3 spans 18 amino acids. The J segment lost 8 bases and the V segment lost 5 bases, leaving 18 bases of the junction unmatched. The CDR3 bases are TGTGCCAGCAGCCCTCGTCATGGGACAGCCCTCAGGGATTCACCCCTCCACTTT. Translation gives CASSPRHGTALRDSPLHF.

The chain combines TRBV6-1 with TRBJ2-5; TRBD1 aligns across 10 bases. With V trimmed by 2 bases and J by 4 bases, 7 bases remained unmatched. Germline assignment: CDR1 MNHNS and CDR2 SASEGT. CDR3 length equals 16 residues. CDR3 sequence (DNA): TGTGCCAGCAGTGAAAGAAGGACAGGGGGTGGAGAGACCCAGTACTTC. It codes for CASSERRTGGGETQYF.

The chain employs TRBV18 and TRBJ2-7; 7 positions match TRBD1. This CDR3 comprises 16 residues. Trimming at V came to 3 bases and at J to 7 bases, leaving 15 bases not matched to a gene. From germline, CDR1 is KGHSH and CDR2 LQKENI. The CDR3 loop is CASSPFPPGQEGEQYF. The CDR3, as DNA: TGTGCCAGCTCACCTTTTCCGCCCGGACAGGAAGGTGAGCAGTACTTC.

For the CDR3, the DNA is TGTGCCAGCAGTTTGGGGAGGAAGCAGTTCTTC. This gives the protein CASSLGRKQFF. The chain is built from TRBV12-3 or TRBV12-4 and TRBJ2-1; D may be TRBD2 (6 bases). The CDR3 spans 11 residues. The V gene lost 3 bases and the J gene lost 11 bases, with 8 bases spanning the gap.

This chain links TRBV18 with TRBJ1-2; TRBD1 matches 8 bases. The J segment lost 6 bases and the V segment lost 5 bases, leaving 5 bases of the junction unmatched. Germline V CDR1 and CDR2: KGHSH, LQKENI. This CDR3 has 13 amino acids. The CDR3 coding sequence is TGTGCCAGCTCAAGGACAGGGCAGGATGGCTACACCTTC. This encodes CASSRTGQDGYTF.

The chain joins TRBV2 to TRBJ1-5; D is undetermined. This CDR3 has 18 amino acids. CDR1 is SNHLY, CDR2 FYNNEI, per germline. Deletions cut 4 bases from V and 0 bases from J, with 19 bases between. CDR3: CASSVGGSYRDSNQPQHF. The CDR3 bases are TGTGCCAGCAGTGTTGGAGGTAGTTACCGGGATAGCAATCAGCCCCAGCATTTT. Together with reference TRBV2 and TRBJ1-5, the CDR3 gives the full variable domain: EPEVTQTPSHQVTQMGQEVILRCVPISNHLYFYWYRQILGQKVEFLVSFYNNEISEKSEIFDDQFSVERPDGSNFTLKIRSTKLEDSAMYFCASSVGGSYRDSNQPQHFGDGTRLSIL.

Comments on this clone: The junction shows a germline mismatch at one end, possibly a read error. The chain recombines TRBV28 with TRBJ1-2, with 10 bases that match TRBD1. CDR3 length equals 14 residues. Germline V gene sequence: CDR1 MDHEN, CDR2 SYDVKM. This CDR3 is CASSLLTGGNTDTF. The CDR3, as DNA: TGTGCCAGCAGCTTATTGACAGGGGGCAATACGGACACCTTC.

The chain joins TRBV27 to TRBJ2-7; tentative D call: TRBD1 (6 bases). The germline CDR1 and CDR2 sequences are MNHEY and SMNVEV (reference sequence). The CDR3 is 14 residues long. Between the trimmed V and J ends, which lost 5 bases and 1 base, there was a span of 12 bases. The CDR3 DNA is TGTGCCAGCAGTCCGACAGGAAGGTCCTACGAGCAGTACTTC. It codes for CASSPTGRSYEQYF.

The rearrangement uses TRBV10-3 and TRBJ1-1; maybe TRBD1 (5 bases). The V end lost 6 bases, the J end lost 5 bases, and 7 bases lay between the germline ends. The CDR3 runs to 11 residues. Germline V gene sequence: CDR1 ENHRY, CDR2 SYGVKD. The CDR3 reads CAISQGTEAFF. The CDR3, as DNA: TGTGCCATCAGCCAGGGTACTGAAGCTTTCTTT.